The 11 T cell receptor beta chains below all came from one sample that was sequenced in a study of blood T cell repertoires in COVID-19. TCRdb's table, derived via immunoSEQ multiplex PCR, lists solely in-frame clones and lacks some. The table lists 100,000 to 150,000 clones, about 85% of them singletons. The sample consisted of peripheral blood. The receptors were sampled from a woman older than 75 with acute or convalescent COVID-19.

V is TRBV6-2 or TRBV6-3 and J is TRBJ2-1, with 9 bases fitting TRBD1. The CDR3 covers 16 residues. Trimming cost V 5 bases and J 7 bases; bases outside gene matches: 12. The germline V gene has CDR1 MNHEY and CDR2 SVGEGT. CDR3 coding DNA: TGTGCCAGCAGTAATACCGGGACAGGGAGGTCGAATGAGCAGTTCTTC. It specifies CASSNTGTGRSNEQFF.

This clone was seen only once. CDR3 nucleotides: TGTGCCAGCCACGAGCAACAGGGTCCTAATTCACCCCTCCACTTT. Protein: CASHEQQGPNSPLHF. This chain connects TRBV4-2 to TRBJ1-6, with D perhaps matching TRBD1 (6 bases). In germline, CDR1 is LGHNA, CDR2 YNFKEQ. The CDR3 consists of 15 residues. Trimming took 8 bases from V and 6 from J, leaving 17 bases between them.

This clone was detected a few times. The chain has TRBV28 and TRBJ1-1; D is ambiguous. Germline CDR1 and CDR2: MDHEN and SYDVKM. V gave up 2 bases and J gave up 8 bases, with 9 bases separating them. This CDR3 has 12 amino acids. CDR3 bases: TGTGCCAGCAGTTTAGTGTCAGGAGAAGCTTTCTTT. It encodes CASSLVSGEAFF.

This sequence joins TRBV19 and TRBJ2-3; D is possibly TRBD1 (6 bases). The V and J ends lost 3 bases and 3 bases respectively, with 13 bases between them. The length of the CDR3 is 15 residues. CDR1 is LNHDA, CDR2 SQIVND, per germline (reference sequence). The CDR3 loop is CASSISGDRTDTQYF. The CDR3 DNA sequence: TGTGCCAGTAGTATCTCAGGGGATAGGACAGATACGCAGTATTTT.

This chain uses TRBV3-1 (or the pseudogene TRBV3-2) with TRBJ2-7, with D perhaps TRBD2 (5 bases). The V end lost 1 base, the J end lost 7 bases, and 11 bases lay between the germline ends. The CDR3 sequence is 13 residues long. Germline V gene lookup returns CDR1 LGHDT and CDR2 YNNKEL (reference sequence). Written as DNA, the CDR3 is TGTGCCAGCAGCCAAGGTTGGGGAGAGGAGCAGTACTTC. Translated: CASSQGWGEEQYF.

The J gene is TRBJ2-5, the V gene TRBV4-2; 11 nucleotides agree with TRBD2. V lost 4 bases and J lost 2; bases outside the gene matches: 12. The germline gives CDR1 LGHNA, CDR2 YNFKEQ. The CDR3 sequence is 18 residues long. The CDR3 DNA is TGTGCCAGCAGCCCCAACTGGCTAGCGGGGGGATTACAAGAGACCCAGTACTTC. This codes for CASSPNWLAGGLQETQYF.

The chain employs TRBV9 and TRBJ2-5; perhaps TRBD1 as D (6 bases). This CDR3 has 14 residues. V lost 4 bases, J lost 3 bases, and 13 bases lay in between. The germline V gene has CDR1 SGDLS and CDR2 YYNGEE. The CDR3 spells CASSSAGTKETQYF. The CDR3 DNA reads TGTGCCAGCAGCTCAGCCGGGACAAAAGAGACCCAGTACTTC.

The V gene is TRBV7-3, the J gene TRBJ2-3; 7 nucleotides line up with TRBD1. Per germline, CDR1 SGHTA and CDR2 FQGTGA. The CDR3 is made up of 15 amino acids. The V and J ends lost 5 bases and 4 bases, in that order; junction bases with no gene match: 9. CDR3 residues: CASSKKGAHADTQYF. DNA for the CDR3: TGTGCCAGCAGCAAAAAGGGGGCGCACGCAGATACGCAGTATTTT.

This chain links TRBV3-1 (or the pseudogene TRBV3-2) with TRBJ2-6; the match to TRBD1 covers 7 bases. This CDR3 has 17 residues. Germline CDR1 reads LGHDT; CDR2 reads YNNKEL (reference sequence). The trim removed 1 base at V and 0 bases at J, leaving 3 bases unmatched. The CDR3 nucleotides read TGTGCCAGCAGCCAAGGGACAGGTTTCTCTGGGGCCAACGTCCTGACTTTC. It yields the protein CASSQGTGFSGANVLTF.

This rearrangement joins TRBV18 to TRBJ2-4; D gene ambiguous. V shed 0 bases and J shed 7 bases, with 13 bases lying between them. This CDR3 comprises 15 residues. The germline gives CDR1 KGHSH, CDR2 LQKENI. The CDR3 region is CASSPPLAPDNIQYF. As DNA, the CDR3 is TGTGCCAGCTCACCACCGTTAGCCCCGGATAACATTCAGTACTTC.

This chain connects TRBV7-9 to TRBJ1-2; no clear D. Trimming cost V 5 bases and J 6 bases, with 13 bases left between them. The CDR3 loop spans 13 amino acids. In germline, CDR1 is SEHNR, CDR2 FQNEAQ (reference sequence). Written as DNA, the CDR3 is TGTGCCAGCAGCCCGAGGGAACTCGATGGCTACACCTTC. Translation: CASSPRELDGYTF.